This entry is about one T cell receptor (beta chain). Losses at the gene ends were 2 bases for V and 10 bases for J; bases not matched to a gene: 6. CDR3 length: 15 residues. The germline V gene has CDR1 WSHSY and CDR2 SAAADI. This sample stems from a study of beta chain features in type 1 diabetes. Reverse transcribing all isolated RNA meant expressed TCRB transcripts were sequenced. Sequencing used immunoSEQ multiplex PCR; TCRdb keeps in-frame clones, though not all of them. The sample carries around 300,000 clones, 9.5% to 11% recorded once. The chain links TRBV10-2 to TRBJ2-1, with TRBD2 matching 12 bases. The origin of this receptor is a woman in her 30s in good health. Input material: naive CD4+ T cells from blood. CDR3 nucleotide sequence: TGCGCCAGCAGTGAGAGGACTAGCGGGATTCGGGAGCAGTTCTTC. Its protein is CASSERTSGIREQFF.